This TCR beta chain stems from a study of shared T cell receptors in the human thymus. CDR3 length: 15 residues. CDR1 and CDR2 (germline): ENHRY, SYGVKD. V shed 4 bases and J 5 bases; nucleotides not matched to a gene: 7. Assay used: immunoSEQ multiplex PCR; TCRdb lists only in-frame clones, some missing. The table lists 550,000 to 800,000 clones, 70% to 90% of them singletons, with under 0.012% in the top ten. These data were likewise used in another study, on human thymus T cells. That investigation notes: Resections were taken during corrective heart surgery, and the thymus tissue came from these. There appeared to be biased usage of V and J genes in thymic and blood repertoires. Related work found strong thymic repertoire overlap between unrelated individuals.

The receptor was derived from a girl under three years old with a congenital heart defect. This chain joins TRBV10-3 and TRBJ2-7; 11 nucleotides line up with TRBD1. Sequenced input: thymocytes. The CDR3 loop is CAISGTWTGGDEQYF. CDR3 bases: TGTGCCATCAGTGGGACATGGACAGGGGGCGACGAGCAGTACTTC.